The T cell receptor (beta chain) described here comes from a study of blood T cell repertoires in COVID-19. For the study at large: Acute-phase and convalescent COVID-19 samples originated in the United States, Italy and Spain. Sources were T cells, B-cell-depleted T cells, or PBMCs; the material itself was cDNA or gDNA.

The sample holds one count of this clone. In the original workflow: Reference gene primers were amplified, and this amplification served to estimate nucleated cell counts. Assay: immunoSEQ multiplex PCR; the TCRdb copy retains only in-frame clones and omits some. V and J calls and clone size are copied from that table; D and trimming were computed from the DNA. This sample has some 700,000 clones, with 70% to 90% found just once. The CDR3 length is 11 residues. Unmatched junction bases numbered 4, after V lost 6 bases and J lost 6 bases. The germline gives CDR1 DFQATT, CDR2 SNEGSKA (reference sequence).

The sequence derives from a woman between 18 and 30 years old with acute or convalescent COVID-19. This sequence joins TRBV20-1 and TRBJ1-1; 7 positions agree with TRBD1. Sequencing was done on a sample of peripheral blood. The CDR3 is CSADRVPEAFF. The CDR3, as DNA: TGCAGTGCCGACAGGGTTCCTGAAGCTTTCTTT.